The present TCR beta chain was sequenced within a study of shared clonotypes between healthy human individuals. In the study overall: Contributing individuals were a couple of females and a few males aged 18 to 49.

Produced via immunoSEQ multiplex PCR; TCRdb's table is partial and in-frame only. There are about 1,500,000 clones in the sample; around 95% occur only once, and over 1% lies in the top ten. V was trimmed by 9 bases and J by 0 bases, leaving 11 bases between them. The CDR3 is made up of 13 amino acids. Germline V CDR1 and CDR2: MDHEN, SYDVKM. This clone was observed a single time. Its antigen is not known. Study-wide findings and caveats: Relative to memory subsets, naive subsets generally showed larger estimated richness. Sampling involved blood alone; tissue repertoires likely differ. For naive CD4 cells, roughly 5% of clonotypes were shared across a few donors.

This receptor was identified in a man aged 25 to 40 in good health. The chain links TRBV28 to TRBJ1-1; no clear D. The sequencing sample was made of naive CD4+ T cells sorted from blood. Subset given: CD45RA+ positively selected. The CDR3 loop reads CASTRTLNTEAFF. The CDR3, as DNA: TGTGCCAGTACACGGACCTTGAACACTGAAGCTTTCTTT.